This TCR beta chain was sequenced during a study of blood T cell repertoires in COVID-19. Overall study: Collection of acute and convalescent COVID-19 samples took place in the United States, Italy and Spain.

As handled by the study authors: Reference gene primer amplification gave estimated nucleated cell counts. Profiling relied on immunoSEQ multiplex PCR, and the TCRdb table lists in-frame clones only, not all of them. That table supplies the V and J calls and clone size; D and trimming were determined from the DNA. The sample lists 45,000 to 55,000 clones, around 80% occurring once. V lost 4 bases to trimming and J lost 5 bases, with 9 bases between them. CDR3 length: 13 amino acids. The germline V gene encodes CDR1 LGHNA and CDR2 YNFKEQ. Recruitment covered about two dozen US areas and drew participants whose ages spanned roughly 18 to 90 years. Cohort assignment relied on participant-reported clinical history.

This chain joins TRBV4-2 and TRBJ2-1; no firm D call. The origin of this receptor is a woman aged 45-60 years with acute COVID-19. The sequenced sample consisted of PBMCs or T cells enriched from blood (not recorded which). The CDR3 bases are TGTGCCAGCAGCCGCGCTGTAAACAATGAGCAGTTCTTC. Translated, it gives CASSRAVNNEQFF.